These 26 T cell receptor beta chains were all obtained from the same sample, sequenced in a study of shared clonotypes between healthy human individuals. Profiled with immunoSEQ multiplex PCR; TCRdb holds only in-frame clones, not every one. The sample consists of roughly 2,000,000 clones, about 95% of them appearing once. The naive CD8 subset, CD45RO-negative cells positively selected for CCR7, excluded terminally differentiated effector memory CD45RA+ cells. Specimen: naive CD8+ T cells sorted from blood. Source of these receptors: a man aged 18 to 29 in good health.

The V and J genes are TRBV30 and TRBJ1-3; TRBD1 matches at 11 bases. Germline CDR1 GTSNPN, CDR2 SVGIG (reference sequence). The CDR3 contains 19 residues. V lost 5 bases and J lost 0; bases outside the gene matches: 15. The CDR3 is CAWAGQGVLGYSSGNTIYF. The CDR3 DNA is TGTGCCTGGGCGGGACAGGGGGTCTTAGGGTATAGCTCTGGAAACACCATATATTTT. Supplemented by reference TRBV30 and TRBJ1-3, the full variable domain reads SQTIHQWPATLVQPVGSPLSLECTVEGTSNPNLYWYRQAAGRGLQLLFYSVGIGQISSEVPQNLSASRPQDRQFILSSKKLLLSDSGFYLCAWAGQGVLGYSSGNTIYFGEGSWLTVV.

The V gene is TRBV21-1, the J gene TRBJ1-2. TRBV21-1 is deemed a pseudogene. The CDR3 contains 17 residues. In DNA, the CDR3 is TGTGCCAGCAGCAAAGTGAGCAGCCCTCTAACCCTCTATGGCTACACCTTC. This translates into CASSKVSSPLTLYGYTF.

V usage is TRBV13 and J usage is TRBJ1-1; unclear D gene. Trimming took 3 bases from V and 1 from J, leaving 9 bases between them. CDR1 is PRHDT and CDR2 is FYEKMQ in the germline V gene (reference sequence). CDR3 length: 14 residues. The CDR3 spells CASSFNGENTEAFF. The CDR3 DNA reads TGTGCCAGCAGCTTTAACGGCGAGAACACTGAAGCTTTCTTT.

V usage is TRBV27 and J usage is TRBJ1-1; D uncertain. Germline loops: CDR1 MNHEY, CDR2 SMNVEV (reference sequence). The CDR3 totals 14 residues. The ends were cut back, 0 bases at V and 1 base at J, with 6 bases in the middle. The CDR3 bases are TGTGCCAGCAGTTTATCGTCGGGGAACACTGAAGCTTTCTTT. Translating it yields CASSLSSGNTEAFF.

The chain has TRBV11-2 and TRBJ2-1; D unclear. The ends were cut back, 1 base at V and 7 bases at J, with 5 bases in the middle. Germline-derived CDR1 and CDR2 are SGHAT and FQNNGV. The CDR3 has 12 residues. The CDR3: CASSLAQNEQFF. The DNA for the CDR3 is TGTGCCAGCAGCTTAGCTCAGAATGAGCAGTTCTTC.

This clone is a singleton in its sample. This rearrangement joins TRBV29-1 to TRBJ2-2; possibly TRBD1 for D (6 bases). Germline lookup yields CDR1 SQVTM and CDR2 ANQGSEA. Trimming stripped 1 base from V and 0 bases from J, with 9 bases between. CDR3 length: 15 residues. For the CDR3, the DNA is TGCAGCGTTGAAGGGCAGGGGTCGAACACCGGGGAGCTGTTTTTT. Amino acid sequence: CSVEGQGSNTGELFF.

The gene calls are TRBV13 and TRBJ2-7; 12 bases are a match to TRBD1. V lost 4 bases to trimming and J lost 5 bases; unmatched junction nucleotides: 3. Germline V gene lookup returns CDR1 PRHDT and CDR2 FYEKMQ (reference sequence). This CDR3 comprises 14 residues. The CDR3 region has the DNA TGTGCCAGCAGCTGGGGACAGGGGGCGAACGAGCAGTACTTC. Translation: CASSWGQGANEQYF.

The genes are TRBV27 and TRBJ1-6, with D hard to call. V lost 1 base, J lost 0 bases, and 7 bases lay in between. CDR3 size: 16 residues. Per germline, CDR1 MNHEY and CDR2 SMNVEV (reference sequence). CDR3 nucleotides: TGTGCCAGCAGTTTATACCCCGGCTCCTATAATTCACCCCTCCACTTT. It yields the protein CASSLYPGSYNSPLHF.

The chain has TRBV2 and TRBJ2-4; 8 nucleotides agree with TRBD1. Germline-derived CDR1 and CDR2 are SNHLY and FYNNEI. With 6 bases clipped from V and 0 bases from J, the junction kept 7 bases outside the gene matches. The CDR3 sequence is 16 residues long. CDR3 in amino acids: CASRLDRGGAKNIQYF. CDR3 sequence (DNA): TGTGCCAGCAGGCTTGACAGGGGAGGAGCCAAAAACATTCAGTACTTC. Full variable domain (remainder filled in from reference TRBV2 and TRBJ2-4): EPEVTQTPSHQVTQMGQEVILRCVPISNHLYFYWYRQILGQKVEFLVSFYNNEISEKSEIFDDQFSVERPDGSNFTLKIRSTKLEDSAMYFCASRLDRGGAKNIQYFGAGTRLSVL.

The V gene is TRBV19, the J gene TRBJ2-7; D is tentatively TRBD1 or TRBD2 (5 bases each). The V end was cut by 6 bases, the J end by 6 bases, with 24 bases between. The germline V gene encodes CDR1 LNHDA and CDR2 SQIVND (reference sequence). The CDR3 is 16 amino acids. CDR3 loop: CASSPLIGPRGTEQYF. CDR3 DNA: TGTGCCAGTAGCCCTTTAATAGGGCCAAGAGGGACCGAGCAGTACTTC.

About this clone itself: The sample carries other DNA sequences with the same CDR3. This chain links TRBV5-4 with TRBJ2-2, with D hard to call. In germline, CDR1 is SGHNT, CDR2 YYREEE (reference sequence). This CDR3 is 14 amino acids long. V was trimmed by 4 bases and J by 2 bases, leaving 9 bases between them. The CDR3 DNA sequence: TGTGCCAGCAGCCTAGGACCAAACACCGGGGAGCTGTTTTTT. This encodes CASSLGPNTGELFF. The full variable domain, rest sourced from reference TRBV5-4 and TRBJ2-2, is ETGVTQSPTHLIKTRGQQVTLRCSSQSGHNTVSWYQQALGQGPQFIFQYYREEENGRGNFPPRFSGLQFPNYSSELNVNALELDDSALYLCASSLGPNTGELFFGEGSRLTVL.

The rearrangement joins TRBV9 to TRBJ2-1, with 8 nucleotides matching TRBD1. After removal of 4 bases from V and 8 bases from J, the junction contained 2 bases not matched to a gene. CDR1 is SGDLS, CDR2 YYNGEE, per germline. The CDR3 sequence is 12 residues long. The DNA for the CDR3 is TGTGCCAGCAGCACACAGGGGGATGAGCAGTTCTTC. This sequence encodes CASSTQGDEQFF.

The V gene is TRBV18, the J gene TRBJ2-1; no clear D. This CDR3 region has 15 residues. Germline V lookup: CDR1 KGHSH, CDR2 LQKENI. V gave up 6 bases and J gave up 7 bases, with 19 bases separating them. This chain's CDR3 is CASSPVVWVGNEQFF. DNA of the CDR3: TGTGCCAGCTCCCCAGTAGTGTGGGTCGGGAATGAGCAGTTCTTC.

The V and J genes are TRBV6-5 and TRBJ2-1, with TRBD2 matching over 11 bases. Trimming cost V 4 bases and J 4 bases; bases outside gene matches: 3. The CDR3 sequence is 15 residues long. The germline CDR1 and CDR2 sequences are MNHEY and SVGAGI. The CDR3 loop reads CASSFTSGGYNEQFF. DNA for the CDR3: TGTGCCAGCAGTTTCACTAGCGGGGGTTACAATGAGCAGTTCTTC.

The rearrangement links TRBV7-9 to TRBJ2-1; D is possibly TRBD1 or TRBD2 (5 bases each). CDR3 size: 15 residues. CDR1 and CDR2 from the germline V gene are SEHNR and FQNEAQ (reference sequence). V was trimmed by 3 bases and J by 6 bases, leaving 15 bases between them. CDR3 sequence (DNA): TGTGCCAGCAGCTTCTTGCAGGGACGGGGCAATGAGCAGTTCTTC. Its translation: CASSFLQGRGNEQFF. Full variable domain (outside the CDR3, taken from reference TRBV7-9 and TRBJ2-1): DTGVSQNPRHKITKRGQNVTFRCDPISEHNRLYWYRQTLGQGPEFLTYFQNEAQLEKSRLLSDRFSAERPKGSFSTLEIQRTEQGDSAMYLCASSFLQGRGNEQFFGPGTRLTVL.

The chain uses TRBV6-1 and TRBJ1-1, with D unclear. V was shortened by 2 bases and J by 11 bases, with 12 bases between the two germline ends. Germline CDR1 is MNHNS and CDR2 is SASEGT. This CDR3 has 12 residues. The chain's CDR3 is CASSEWAGSAFF. In DNA form, the CDR3 reads TGTGCCAGCAGTGAATGGGCAGGCAGCGCTTTCTTT.

The V call is TRBV7-6, the J call TRBJ2-5; D gene ambiguous. CDR1 is SGHVS, CDR2 FNYEAQ, per germline. This CDR3 spans 13 amino acids. V was clipped by 5 bases and J by 2 bases, with 9 bases between them. DNA of the CDR3: TGTGCCAGCAGCCCCCGTGTTCAAGAGACCCAGTACTTC. Its translation is CASSPRVQETQYF.

This chain uses TRBV27 with TRBJ2-1; D is uncertain. Trimming shortened V by 4 bases and J by 8 bases, and 18 bases separated the two germline ends. CDR1 MNHEY and CDR2 SMNVEV come from the germline V gene (reference sequence). The CDR3 is made up of 15 amino acids. The CDR3 here is CASSSSQRTSDEQFF. For the CDR3, the DNA is TGTGCCAGCAGTTCCTCCCAAAGGACGTCCGATGAGCAGTTCTTC.

The chain joins TRBV6-5 to TRBJ1-5, with D unresolved. The CDR3 is 14 residues long. Per germline, CDR1 MNHEY and CDR2 SVGAGI. Trimming stripped 5 bases from V and 4 bases from J, with 12 bases between. The CDR3, as DNA: TGTGCCAGCAGTCCCGGGATATTAAATCAGCCCCAGCATTTT. It yields the protein CASSPGILNQPQHF.

The sample holds one count of this clone. This rearrangement joins TRBV5-8 to TRBJ1-2; 9 bases are shared with TRBD1. Germline V gene sequence: CDR1 SGHTS, CDR2 YDEGEE. V was pared by 4 bases and J by 3 bases, with 7 bases of the junction left unmatched. This CDR3 spans 15 amino acids. Written as DNA, the CDR3 is TGTGCCAGCAGCCCGGGACAGGGTTTATACTATGGCTACACCTTC. Translating gives CASSPGQGLYYGYTF.

CDR3 DNA: TGTGCCAGCAGCACCGCAGGGGGTGAAACAGATACGCAGTATTTT. It yields the protein CASSTAGGETDTQYF. This chain connects TRBV7-8 to TRBJ2-3; 7 bases map to TRBD1. V was pared by 5 bases and J by 3 bases, with 8 bases of the junction left unmatched. The CDR3 is made up of 15 amino acids. Germline assignment: CDR1 SGHVS and CDR2 FQNEAQ.

V usage is TRBV27 and J usage is TRBJ2-4; TRBD2 aligns across 7 bases. Trimming at V came to 6 bases and at J to 8 bases, leaving 7 bases not matched to a gene. CDR1 is MNHEY and CDR2 is SMNVEV in the germline V gene (reference sequence). The CDR3 has 13 amino acids. The CDR3 region has the DNA TGTGCCAGCAGCCCCAACGGGGGGTACATTCAGTACTTC. Translating it yields CASSPNGGYIQYF.

J is TRBJ2-3 and V is TRBV13; perhaps D is TRBD1 or TRBD2 (6 bases each). The V gene's germline CDR1 is PRHDT and CDR2 FYEKMQ (reference sequence). The CDR3 length is 14 residues. With 1 base removed from V and 7 bases from J, the gap between germline ends came to 12 bases. CDR3: CASSLAGAQHTQYF. The CDR3 nucleotides read TGTGCCAGCAGCTTAGCGGGGGCGCAGCATACGCAGTATTTT.

The chain links TRBV7-9 to TRBJ2-1; TRBD2 is a possible D gene (5 bases). CDR1 SEHNR and CDR2 FQNEAQ come from the germline V gene (reference sequence). The ends were cut back, 2 bases at V and 3 bases at J, with 11 bases in the middle. The CDR3 totals 15 residues. CDR3 residues: CASSLQAAGYNEQFF. The CDR3 coding sequence is TGTGCCAGCAGCTTACAAGCGGCGGGCTACAATGAGCAGTTCTTC.

This sequence joins TRBV4-3 and TRBJ2-5; 7 bases match TRBD2. After removal of 0 bases from V and 1 base from J, the junction contained 5 bases not matched to a gene. Germline V gene lookup returns CDR1 LGHNA and CDR2 YSLEER. This CDR3 contains 16 residues. CDR3 loop: CASSQEASGPQETQYF. The DNA for the CDR3 is TGCGCCAGCAGCCAAGAGGCTAGCGGACCCCAAGAGACCCAGTACTTC.

The count of this clone is one. The chain links TRBV2 to TRBJ1-2, with 8 bases that match TRBD1. J lost 5 bases, V lost 4 bases, and 15 bases had no gene match. The CDR3 loop spans 17 amino acids. The germline gives CDR1 SNHLY, CDR2 FYNNEI. CDR3 loop: CASSADRGSSVLYGYTF. The CDR3, as DNA: TGTGCCAGCAGTGCAGACAGGGGTTCTTCAGTTCTTTATGGCTACACCTTC.